This T cell receptor beta chain was found in a study of blood T cells in healthy people across ages. The use of a sample-barcoded 5' primer and a J-beta primer mix characterized a second PCR of about 7 to 12 cycles. All cDNA molecules were each tagged by a template-switch adaptor with 12 random nucleotides. From the 5' RACE reads, TCRdb called clonotypes with MiXCR, one entry per CDR3 protein. Of 760,000 or so distinct CDR3 sequences in the sample, 25% were seen once. This CDR3 contains 15 residues. Germline loops: CDR1 MGHRA, CDR2 YSYEKL. With 5 bases removed from V and 0 bases from J, the gap between germline ends came to 13 bases. The same data also contributed to another study, on T cells of mothers and their children. From that paper: Reads recorded for TCR beta CDR3 numbered over 9.5 million per mother and roughly 2.7 million per child.

The chain uses TRBV4-1 and TRBJ1-2; D not certain. The sequence was obtained from a boy between 10 and 17 years old in good health. The source material was blood. For the CDR3, the DNA is TGCGCCAGCAGCTGGACCCCAGAGACTAACTATGGCTACACCTTC. This gives the protein CASSWTPETNYGYTF.